This entry features one T cell receptor beta chain sequence. This specimen comes from a study of human T cells and chemical hapten exposure. Looking at the study overall: Investigators sensitized approximately 2 cm by approximately 2 cm of upper inner arm skin with 2% DPC.

The CDR3 is 13 amino acids. The V and J ends lost 4 bases and 4 bases, in that order; junction bases with no gene match: 1. Per germline, CDR1 KGHSH and CDR2 LQKENI. TCRdb passed the RACE reads through MiXCR, listing each CDR3 protein once. This sample has about 120,000 distinct CDR3 sequences, with about 11% found just once. The time point here: patch test 3, about 24 weeks after DPC sensitization. Treatment in this sample: therapeutic diphenylcyclopropenone sensitization with weekly scalp DPC. The chain joins TRBV18 to TRBJ1-2, with 9 positions matching TRBD1. The clonotype originates from a woman between 45 and 60 years old with alopecia areata. Some clones in this sample may be carry-over from other donors' samples. The sample was whole blood, taken in connection with sensitization to the hapten diphenylcyclopropenone (DPC). The CDR3, as DNA: TGTGCCAGCTCACAGACAGGGGGCTATGGCTACACCTTC. It codes for CASSQTGGYGYTF.